These 3 T cell receptor beta chains share one sample of origin, sequenced in a study of T cells in Graves' hyperthyroidism and ophthalmopathy. RNA transcripts served as the template for amplifying TCR beta CDR3 regions. The TCR CDR3 first-round RT-PCR relied on the HTBI primer set. TCRdb re-called the multiplex PCR reads with MiXCR, one entry per CDR3 protein. The data contain 540,000 or so distinct CDR3 sequences, about 45% of them seen just once; the ten biggest clones take up around a fifth. Sequencing input: peripheral blood or thyroid tissue (not recorded which). These receptors originate from an adult woman with Graves' disease, either hyperthyroidism or ophthalmopathy (not recorded which).

In this sample, this clonotype turned up many times. The V gene is TRBV5-1, the J gene TRBJ1-1; 7 bases are a match to TRBD1. Germline loops: CDR1 SGHRS, CDR2 YFSETQ. The V segment lost 5 bases and the J segment 5 bases; nucleotides outside the gene matches: 9. There are 14 residues in the CDR3. CDR3 sequence reads: CASRPPAGGTEAFF. The CDR3 nucleotides read TGCGCCAGCAGGCCCCCGGCAGGGGGGACTGAAGCTTTCTTT.

In DNA form, the CDR3 reads TGTGCCAGCAGTGAATTCGGGGTACGGAATCAGCCCCAGCATTTT. Residues: CASSEFGVRNQPQHF. This sequence joins TRBV6-5 and TRBJ1-5; D is ambiguous. V was cut by 5 bases and J by 4 bases, with 15 bases left in between. This CDR3 spans 15 amino acids. Germline loops: CDR1 MNHEY, CDR2 SVGAGI.

This sequence joins TRBV24-1 and TRBJ2-7, with 8 bases lining up with TRBD2. V gave up 9 bases and J gave up 2 bases; unmatched junction bases: 8. Germline V lookup: CDR1 KGHDR, CDR2 SFDVKD. This CDR3 is built from 14 residues. This CDR3 is CATRAAGDAYEQYF. The DNA of the CDR3 is TGTGCCACCCGAGCAGCGGGGGACGCCTACGAGCAGTACTTC.